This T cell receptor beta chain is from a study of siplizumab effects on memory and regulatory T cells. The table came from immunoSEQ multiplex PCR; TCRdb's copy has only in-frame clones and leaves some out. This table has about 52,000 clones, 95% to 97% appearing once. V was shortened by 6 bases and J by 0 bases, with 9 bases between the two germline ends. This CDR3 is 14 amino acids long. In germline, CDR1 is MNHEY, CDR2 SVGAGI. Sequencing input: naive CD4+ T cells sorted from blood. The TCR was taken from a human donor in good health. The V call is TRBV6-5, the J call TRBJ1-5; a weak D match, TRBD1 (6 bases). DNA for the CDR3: TGTGCCAGCAGCAGGGGATCTAGCAATCAGCCCCAGCATTTT. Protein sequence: CASSRGSSNQPQHF.